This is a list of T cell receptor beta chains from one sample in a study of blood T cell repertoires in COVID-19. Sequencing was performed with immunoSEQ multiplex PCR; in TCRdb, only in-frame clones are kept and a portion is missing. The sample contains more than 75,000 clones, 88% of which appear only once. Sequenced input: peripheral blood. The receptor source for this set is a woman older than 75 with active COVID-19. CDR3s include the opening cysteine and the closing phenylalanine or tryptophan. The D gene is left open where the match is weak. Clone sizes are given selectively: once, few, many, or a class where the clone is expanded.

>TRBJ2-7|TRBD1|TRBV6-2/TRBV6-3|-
CASSEFGPGQGGYEQYF
TGTGCCAGCAGTGAGTTTGGACCGGGACAGGGAGGCTACGAGCAGTACTTC
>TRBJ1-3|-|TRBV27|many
CASSLSATGNTIYF
TGTGCCAGCAGTTTATCGGCAACTGGAAACACCATATATTTT
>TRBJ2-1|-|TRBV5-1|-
CASSLGQTSYNEQFF
TGCGCCAGCAGCCTCGGACAGACCTCCTACAATGAGCAGTTCTTC
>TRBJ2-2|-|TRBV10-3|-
CAISESTGDSANTGELFF
TGTGCCATCAGTGAGTCGACGGGGGACAGCGCGAACACCGGGGAGCTGTTTTTT
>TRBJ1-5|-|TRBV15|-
CATGQLNQPQHF
TGTGCCACCGGACAGTTGAATCAGCCCCAGCATTTT
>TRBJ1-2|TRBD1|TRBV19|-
CASSIKGPGTTGNMGYTF
TGTGCCAGTAGTATTAAGGGACCGGGGACGACAGGGAATATGGGCTACACCTTC
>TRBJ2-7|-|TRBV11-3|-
CASSLGGGGTYEQYF
TGTGCCAGCAGCTTAGGAGGGGGGGGCACCTACGAGCAGTACTTC
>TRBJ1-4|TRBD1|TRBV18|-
CASSPGQGLEKLFF
TGTGCCAGCTCACCAGGACAGGGCCTTGAAAAACTGTTTTTT
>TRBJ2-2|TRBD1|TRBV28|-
CASSLWGTGYTGELFF
TGTGCCAGCAGTTTATGGGGGACAGGGTACACCGGGGAGCTGTTTTTT
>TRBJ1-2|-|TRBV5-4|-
CASSLDGYGYTF
TGTGCCAGCAGCCTAGACGGATATGGCTACACCTTC
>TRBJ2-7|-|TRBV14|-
CASSKTGASYEQYF
TGTGCCAGCAGCAAGACAGGAGCGTCGTACGAGCAGTACTTC
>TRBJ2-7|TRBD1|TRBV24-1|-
CATSDPGTGAYEQYF
TGTGCCACCAGCGACCCAGGGACAGGGGCCTACGAGCAGTACTTC
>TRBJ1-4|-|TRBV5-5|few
CASSANRVGGEKLFF
TGTGCCAGCAGCGCAAACAGGGTTGGAGGCGAAAAACTGTTTTTT
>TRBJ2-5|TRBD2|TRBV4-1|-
CASSQGLAGARGQETQYF
TGCGCCAGCAGCCAAGGGCTAGCGGGAGCAAGGGGACAAGAGACCCAGTACTTC
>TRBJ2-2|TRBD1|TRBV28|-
CASSAPGQVTIAGELFF
TGTGCCAGCAGTGCTCCGGGACAGGTGACCATAGCCGGGGAGCTGTTTTTT